This TCR beta chain was profiled in a study of blood T cell repertoires in COVID-19. Study-wide background: The samples span acute and convalescent COVID-19 from the United States, Italy and Spain.

The CDR3 runs 14 residues. CDR1 and CDR2 (germline): MNHNS, SASEGT. V shed 0 bases and J shed 7 bases, with 13 bases lying between them. Under the authors' procedure: From reference gene primer amplification, estimates of nucleated cell counts were derived. Only in-frame clones appear in the TCRdb table, and some are missing; sequencing was by immunoSEQ multiplex PCR. V and J calls and clone size are copied from that table; D and trimming were computed from the DNA. The table has about 210,000 clones, 70% to 90% seen once. This clone has only a few counts. The study drew participants aged about 18 to 90 years from approximately 25 US areas. Participants reported their clinical history, and cohort assignment relied on those reports.

Source material: PBMCs or T cells enriched from blood (not recorded which). This receptor was taken from a woman in her thirties or forties in a cohort exposed to, infected with or recovered from COVID-19 (not recorded which). The chain employs TRBV6-1 and TRBJ2-7; weak D call: TRBD1 (6 bases). In DNA, the CDR3 is TGTGCCAGCAGTGAAGCGGTCGACAGGAGGGAGCAGTACTTC. Its translation is CASSEAVDRREQYF.